This T cell receptor beta chain was sequenced for a study of shared clonotypes between healthy human individuals (dated by TCRdb to the early 2020s). The study in broad terms: The cohort included a few men and a couple of women between 18 and 49 years of age. Per donor, leukapheresis produced somewhere between about 0.9 and 10 billion PBMCs. The study deeply sequenced blood TCR repertoires of about 5 healthy adults to estimate repertoire size and the extent of clonotype sharing between individuals. For each donor, CD4 naive and CD4 memory were each run on three plates, CD8 naive on two plates, and CD8 memory on one plate. To increase sequencing depth and limit assay-specific biases, different laboratories used diverse techniques to prepare libraries and sequence TCR repertoires.

The donors were healthy, HIV-negative adults who had no recently reported acute infections or vaccinations. All donors were Caucasian adults living in Nashville, Tennessee, USA. CD4+ T cells were enriched through magnetic negative selection, after which naive cells were positively selected on CD45RA and the remaining negative fraction served as the memory subset. Blood was obtained by leukapheresis, after which PBMCs were separated by Ficoll-Histopaque density gradient centrifugation and cryopreserved in liquid nitrogen vapor phase. Analytical flow cytometry was used to check the purity and quantity of every magnetically sorted T cell population. Genomic DNA was isolated from every sorted fraction and measured by UV absorbance on a Nanodrop 2000c. The paper as a whole reports these results and caveats: Compared with non-shared clonotypes, the clonotypes found in all four sorted-subset donors had higher generation probabilities. Across a handful of donors, around 5.4% of naive CD4, roughly 3.3% of naive CD8, 2% to 2.5% of memory CD4, and under 0.45% of memory CD8 clonotypes were shared. Sampling was restricted to blood, and TCR repertoires in tissues likely differ from the TCR repertoires found in blood. Naive subsets generally had larger estimated clonotype richness than memory subsets did. Incomplete sequencing was indicated by rarefaction of sorted-subset datasets, despite the large sequencing depth. Because the study included a small number of donors, the genetic and exposure-history diversity represented was limited. Pairwise subsampling led to the expectation that sequencing depth would affect the degree of clonotype sharing among donors.

This clone was found a few times. Its target antigen remains unknown. Within one base of it there is no much larger clone, and no base qualities were kept. The germline V gene (reference sequence) yields LNHDA for CDR1 and SQIVND for CDR2. Relative to germline, V is missing 7 bases and J is missing 7 bases, with 12 bases of the junction outside any gene match. The CDR3 goes from the cysteine to the phenylalanine over 15 residues. Here the CDR3 DNA is all that survives: 45 bases in frame from base 1. TCR CDR3 regions were amplified from genomic DNA by multiplex PCR using the deep immunoSEQ assay. Extracted genomic DNA from each cell subset was distributed evenly across all wells of several immunoSEQ 96-well plates, and each plate was treated as a replicate. For sorted subsets, roughly 200 ng of genomic DNA, equivalent to about 30,000 T cell genomes, went into each replicate PCR. The purified libraries were quantified using a Qubit 3.0 fluorometer, sized with a Bioanalyzer 2100, and then quantified again using the KAPA Library Quantification kit. Every immunoSEQ 96-well plate was sequenced on a dedicated single-read 150-cycle Illumina NextSeq 550 flow cell. From the authors' description of their analysis: Because the immunoSEQ output held only junctional sequences and lacked quality scores, the filtering could not match the filtering applied to full-length reads. To assign V/J genes and CDR3, sequences were annotated against IMGT germline references using PyIR, a Python wrapper for IgBLAST v1.9. Reads were removed for weak V/J assignments (E-value above 1e-6), missing CDR3, stop codons, out-of-frame junctions, or ambiguous translated residues. A V3J clonotype was defined by an identical inferred V gene, J gene, and CDR3 amino acid sequence. The percentage overlap between two repertoires was calculated by dividing the number of shared unique clonotypes by the size of the smaller repertoire. Three approaches were used to assess repertoire richness: RTK rarefaction, the Chao1 estimator, and Recon v2.1 estimates of unobserved clonotypes. Generation probabilities were computed with OLGA for all TCRbeta clonotypes obtained by the gDNA method from a handful of donors. Held by TCRdb, this immuneACCESS table contains in-frame sequences only and omits some clones. Under half of the omission traces to an unresolved V gene where checked; the cause of the rest is unknown. Clone size and V and J calls were adopted from that table, with D and trimming inferred from the DNA. Here the sample has 640,000 or so clones; more than 70% occur a single time. 1.8% of the sample is in the top ten clones.

The sequence links TRBV19 to TRBJ1-5; 8 junctional bases match TRBD1. The sequenced sample was memory CD4+ T cells sorted from blood. In the paper's terms, the cell subset or site label means: CD45RA-negative fraction. The TCR was taken from a woman younger than 45 in good health. At the DNA level, the sequence is TGTGCCAGTAAGGAATGGGGACAGGACTCCCAGCCCCAGCATTTT. Its protein reads: CASKEWGQDSQPQHF.